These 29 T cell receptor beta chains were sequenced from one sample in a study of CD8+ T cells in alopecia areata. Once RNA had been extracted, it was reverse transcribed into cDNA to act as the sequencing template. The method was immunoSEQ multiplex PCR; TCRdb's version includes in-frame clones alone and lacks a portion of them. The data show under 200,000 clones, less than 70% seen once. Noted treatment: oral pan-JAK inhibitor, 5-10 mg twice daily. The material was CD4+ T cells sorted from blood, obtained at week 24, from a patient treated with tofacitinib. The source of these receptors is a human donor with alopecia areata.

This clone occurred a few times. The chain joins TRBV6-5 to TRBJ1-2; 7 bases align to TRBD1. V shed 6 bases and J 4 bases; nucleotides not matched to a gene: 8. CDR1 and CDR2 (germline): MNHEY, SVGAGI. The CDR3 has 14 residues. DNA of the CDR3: TGTGCCAGCAGCATTGACAGGGCGCCCTATGGCTACACCTTC. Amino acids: CASSIDRAPYGYTF.

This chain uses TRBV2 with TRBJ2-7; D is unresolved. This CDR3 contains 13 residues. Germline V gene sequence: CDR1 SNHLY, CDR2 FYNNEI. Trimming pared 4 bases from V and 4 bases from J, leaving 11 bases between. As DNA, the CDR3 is TGTGCCAGCAGTGTGGAGAAGCGATACGAGCAGTACTTC. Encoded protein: CASSVEKRYEQYF.

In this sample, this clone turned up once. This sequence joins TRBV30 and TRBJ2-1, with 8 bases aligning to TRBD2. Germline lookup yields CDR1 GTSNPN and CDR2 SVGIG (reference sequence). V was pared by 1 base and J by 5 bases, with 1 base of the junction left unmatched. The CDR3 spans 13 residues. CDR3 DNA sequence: TGTGCCTGGAGTGGACTAGCGCACAATGAGCAGTTCTTC. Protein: CAWSGLAHNEQFF.

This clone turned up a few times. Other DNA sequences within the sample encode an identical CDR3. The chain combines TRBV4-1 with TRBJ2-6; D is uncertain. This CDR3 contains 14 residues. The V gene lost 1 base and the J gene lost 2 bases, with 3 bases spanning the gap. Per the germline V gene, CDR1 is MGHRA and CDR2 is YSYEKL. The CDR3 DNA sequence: TGCGCCAGCAGCCAAGGGCCTGGGGCCAACGTCCTGACTTTC. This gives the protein CASSQGPGANVLTF.

As DNA, the CDR3 is TGTGCTAGTGGTTTGGGCTCCTACGAGCAGTACTTC. Its translation: CASGLGSYEQYF. This chain links TRBV12-5 with TRBJ2-7; D call uncertain. This CDR3 spans 12 amino acids. V lost 1 base, J lost 0 bases, and 1 base lay in between. Germline loops: CDR1 LGHNT, CDR2 FRNRAP. Looking up the rest from reference TRBV12-5 and TRBJ2-7 gives the full variable domain: DARVTQTPRHKVTEMGQEVTMRCQPILGHNTVFWYRQTMMQGLELLAYFRNRAPLDDSGMPKDRFSAEMPDATLATLKIQPSEPRDSAVYFCASGLGSYEQYFGPGTRLTVT.

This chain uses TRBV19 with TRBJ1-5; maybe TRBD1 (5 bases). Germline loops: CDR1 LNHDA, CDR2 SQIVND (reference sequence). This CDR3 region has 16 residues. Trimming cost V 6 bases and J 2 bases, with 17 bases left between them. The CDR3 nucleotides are TGTGCCAGTAGACCCCCCTGGGACCTTGGCAATCAGCCCCAGCATTTT. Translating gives CASRPPWDLGNQPQHF.

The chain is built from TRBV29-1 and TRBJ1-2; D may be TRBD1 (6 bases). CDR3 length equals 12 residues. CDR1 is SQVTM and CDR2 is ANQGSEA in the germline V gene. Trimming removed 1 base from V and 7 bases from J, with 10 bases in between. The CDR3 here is CSVEVDRSGYTF. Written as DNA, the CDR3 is TGCAGCGTTGAAGTTGACAGGTCTGGCTACACCTTC.

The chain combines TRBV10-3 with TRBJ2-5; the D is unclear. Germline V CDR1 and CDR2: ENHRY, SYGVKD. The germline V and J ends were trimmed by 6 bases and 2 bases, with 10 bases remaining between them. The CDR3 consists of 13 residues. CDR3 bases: TGTGCCATCAGCGGTGACCCTCAAGAGACCCAGTACTTC. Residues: CAISGDPQETQYF.

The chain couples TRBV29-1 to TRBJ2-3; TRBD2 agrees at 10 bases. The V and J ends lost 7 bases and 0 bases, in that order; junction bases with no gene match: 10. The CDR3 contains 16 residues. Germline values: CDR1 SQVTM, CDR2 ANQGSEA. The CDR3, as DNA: TGCAGCGCCGCTAGGCTAGCGGGGGTAAGCACAGATACGCAGTATTTT. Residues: CSAARLAGVSTDTQYF.

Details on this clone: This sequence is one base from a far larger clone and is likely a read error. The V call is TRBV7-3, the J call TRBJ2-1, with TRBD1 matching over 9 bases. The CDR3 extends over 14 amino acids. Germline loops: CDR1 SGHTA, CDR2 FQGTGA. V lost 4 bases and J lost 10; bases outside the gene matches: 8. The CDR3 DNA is TGTGCCAGCAGCTCCGGGACAGGGACCTACGAGCAGTTCTTC. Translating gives CASSSGTGTYEQFF. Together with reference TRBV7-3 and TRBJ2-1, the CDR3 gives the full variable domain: GAGVSQTPSNKVTEKGKYVELRCDPISGHTALYWYRQSLGQGPEFLIYFQGTGAADDSGLPNDRFFAVRPEGSVSTLKIQRTERGDSAVYLCASSSGTGTYEQFFGPGTRLTVL.

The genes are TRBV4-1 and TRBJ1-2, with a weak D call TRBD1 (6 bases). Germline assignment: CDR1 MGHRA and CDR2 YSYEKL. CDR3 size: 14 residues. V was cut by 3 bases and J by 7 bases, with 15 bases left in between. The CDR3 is CASSQATGSVGYTF. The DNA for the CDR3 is TGCGCCAGCAGCCAGGCCACAGGGTCTGTTGGCTACACCTTC.

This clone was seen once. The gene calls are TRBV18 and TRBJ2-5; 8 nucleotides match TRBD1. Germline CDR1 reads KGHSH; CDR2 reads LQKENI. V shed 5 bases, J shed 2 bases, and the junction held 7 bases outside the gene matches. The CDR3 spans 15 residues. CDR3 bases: TGTGCCAGCTCAAGCCGGACAGGGTTACAAGAGACCCAGTACTTC. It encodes CASSSRTGLQETQYF.

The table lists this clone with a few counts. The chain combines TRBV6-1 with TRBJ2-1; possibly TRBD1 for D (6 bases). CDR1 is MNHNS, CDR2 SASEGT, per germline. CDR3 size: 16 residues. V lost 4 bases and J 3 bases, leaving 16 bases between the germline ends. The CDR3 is CASSAPWGQSYNEQFF. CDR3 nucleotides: TGTGCCAGCAGTGCTCCCTGGGGGCAGAGCTACAATGAGCAGTTCTTC.

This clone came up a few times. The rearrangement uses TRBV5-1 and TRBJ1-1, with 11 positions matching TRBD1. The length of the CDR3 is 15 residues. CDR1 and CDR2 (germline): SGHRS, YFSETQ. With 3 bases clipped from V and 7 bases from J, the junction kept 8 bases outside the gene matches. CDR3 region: CASSSDGQGAVEAFF. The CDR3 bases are TGCGCCAGCAGCTCGGACGGACAGGGGGCGGTTGAAGCTTTCTTT.

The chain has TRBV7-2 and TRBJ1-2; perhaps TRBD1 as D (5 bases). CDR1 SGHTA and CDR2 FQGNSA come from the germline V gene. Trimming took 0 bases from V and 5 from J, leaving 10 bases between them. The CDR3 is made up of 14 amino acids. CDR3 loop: CASSLASGQYGYTF. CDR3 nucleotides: TGTGCCAGCAGCTTAGCATCAGGGCAGTATGGCTACACCTTC.

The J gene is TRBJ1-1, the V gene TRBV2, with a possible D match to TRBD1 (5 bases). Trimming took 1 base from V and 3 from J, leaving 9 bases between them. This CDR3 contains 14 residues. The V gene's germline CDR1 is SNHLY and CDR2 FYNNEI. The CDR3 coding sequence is TGTGCCAGCAGTGAAGTTGTGGGGGACACTGAAGCTTTCTTT. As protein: CASSEVVGDTEAFF.

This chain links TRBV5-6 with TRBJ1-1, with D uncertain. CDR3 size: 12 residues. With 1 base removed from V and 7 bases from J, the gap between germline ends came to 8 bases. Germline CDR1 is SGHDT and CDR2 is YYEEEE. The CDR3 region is CASSLWAYEAFF. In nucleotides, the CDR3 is TGTGCCAGCAGCTTGTGGGCATATGAAGCTTTCTTT.

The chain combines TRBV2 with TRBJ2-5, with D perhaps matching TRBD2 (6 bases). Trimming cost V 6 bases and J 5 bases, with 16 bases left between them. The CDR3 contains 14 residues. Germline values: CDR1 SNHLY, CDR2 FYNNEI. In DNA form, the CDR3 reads TGTGCCAGCAGCCGGGACTGGGATTCGGAGACCCAGTACTTC. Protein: CASSRDWDSETQYF.

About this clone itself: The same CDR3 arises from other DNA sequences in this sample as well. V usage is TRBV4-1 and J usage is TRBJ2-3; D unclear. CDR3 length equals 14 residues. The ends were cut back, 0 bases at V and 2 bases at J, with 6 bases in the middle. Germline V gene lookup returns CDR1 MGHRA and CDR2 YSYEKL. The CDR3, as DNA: TGCGCCAGCAGCCAAGATCGGTCCACAGATACGCAGTATTTT. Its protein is CASSQDRSTDTQYF.

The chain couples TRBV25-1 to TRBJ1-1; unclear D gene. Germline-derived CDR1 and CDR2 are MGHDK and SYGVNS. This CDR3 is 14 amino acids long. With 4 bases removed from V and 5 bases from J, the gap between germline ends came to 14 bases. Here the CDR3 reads CASSGARGNTEAFF. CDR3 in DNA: TGTGCCAGCAGTGGGGCGCGGGGAAATACTGAAGCTTTCTTT.

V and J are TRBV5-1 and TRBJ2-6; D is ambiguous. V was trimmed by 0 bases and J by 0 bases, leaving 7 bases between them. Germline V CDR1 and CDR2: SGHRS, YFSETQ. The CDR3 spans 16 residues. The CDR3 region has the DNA TGCGCCAGCAGCTTGGATGGGATCTCTGGGGCCAACGTCCTGACTTTC. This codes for CASSLDGISGANVLTF.

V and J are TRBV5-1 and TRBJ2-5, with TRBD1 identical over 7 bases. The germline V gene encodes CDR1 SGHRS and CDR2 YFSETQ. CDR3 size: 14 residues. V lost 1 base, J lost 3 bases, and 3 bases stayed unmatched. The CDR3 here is CASSLRDSEETQYF. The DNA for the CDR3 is TGCGCCAGCAGCTTGCGGGACAGCGAAGAGACCCAGTACTTC.

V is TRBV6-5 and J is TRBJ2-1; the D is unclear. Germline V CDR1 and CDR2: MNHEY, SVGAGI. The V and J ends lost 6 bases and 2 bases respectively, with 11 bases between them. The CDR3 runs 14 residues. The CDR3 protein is CASSPGRTYNEQFF. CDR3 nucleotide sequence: TGTGCCAGCAGCCCGGGCCGAACCTACAATGAGCAGTTCTTC.

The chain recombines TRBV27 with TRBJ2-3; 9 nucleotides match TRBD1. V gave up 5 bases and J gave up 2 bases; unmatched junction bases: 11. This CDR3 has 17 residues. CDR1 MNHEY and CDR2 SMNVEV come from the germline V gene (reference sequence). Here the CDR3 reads CASSQRGQGNPTDTQYF. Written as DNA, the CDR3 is TGTGCCAGCAGTCAACGAGGACAGGGGAACCCCACAGATACGCAGTATTTT.

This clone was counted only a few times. The CDR3 DNA sequence: TGCGCCAGCAGCTTAGGTACGGGGGTATACAATGAGCAGTTCTTC. Amino acid sequence: CASSLGTGVYNEQFF. The chain uses TRBV5-1 and TRBJ2-1; D is possibly TRBD2 (6 bases). CDR3 length: 15 residues. Trimming cost V 2 bases and J 4 bases, with 13 bases left between them. Germline V CDR1 and CDR2: SGHRS, YFSETQ.

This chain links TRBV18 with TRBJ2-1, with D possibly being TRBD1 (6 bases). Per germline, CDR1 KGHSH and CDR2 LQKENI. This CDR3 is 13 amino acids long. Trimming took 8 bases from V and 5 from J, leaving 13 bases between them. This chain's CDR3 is CASAPWTDNEQFF. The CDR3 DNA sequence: TGTGCCAGCGCCCCGTGGACAGACAATGAGCAGTTCTTC.

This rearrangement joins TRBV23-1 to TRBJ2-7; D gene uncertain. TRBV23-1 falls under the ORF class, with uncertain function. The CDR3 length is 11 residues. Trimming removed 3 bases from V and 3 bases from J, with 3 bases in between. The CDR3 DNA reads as TGCGCCAGCAGTCAGAACTACGAGCAGTACTTC. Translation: CASSQNYEQYF.

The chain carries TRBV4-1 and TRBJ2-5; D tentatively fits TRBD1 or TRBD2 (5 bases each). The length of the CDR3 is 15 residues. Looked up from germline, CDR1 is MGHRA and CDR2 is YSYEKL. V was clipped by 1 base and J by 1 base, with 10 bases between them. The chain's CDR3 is CASSQAGTIQETQYF. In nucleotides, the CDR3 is TGCGCCAGCAGCCAAGCCGGGACCATCCAAGAGACCCAGTACTTC.

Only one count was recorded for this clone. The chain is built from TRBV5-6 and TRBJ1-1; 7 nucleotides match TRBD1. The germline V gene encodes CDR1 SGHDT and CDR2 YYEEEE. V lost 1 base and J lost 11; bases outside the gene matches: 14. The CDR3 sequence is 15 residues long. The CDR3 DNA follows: TGTGCCAGCAGCTTGAACAGGGGCTCCGGGGTCGGGGCTTTCTTT. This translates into CASSLNRGSGVGAFF.